This T cell receptor (beta chain) was recorded in a study of blood T cell repertoires in COVID-19. Generated by immunoSEQ multiplex PCR, the TCRdb table keeps only in-frame clones and is missing some. Of approximately 140,000 clones in the sample, approximately 86% were seen once. The sequencing sample was made of peripheral blood. This TCR came from a woman between 55 and 75 years old with active or convalescent COVID-19.

CDR3 loop: CASSRGPPSTDTQYF. Written as DNA, the CDR3 is TGTGCCAGCAGCCGAGGCCCCCCTAGCACAGATACGCAGTATTTT. The chain employs TRBV5-4 and TRBJ2-3; D remains unclear. Trimming took off 4 bases at V and 0 bases at J, with 12 bases between the two ends. The germline V gene encodes CDR1 SGHNT and CDR2 YYREEE (reference sequence). The CDR3 runs 15 residues. The full variable domain, rest sourced from reference TRBV5-4 and TRBJ2-3, is ETGVTQSPTHLIKTRGQQVTLRCSSQSGHNTVSWYQQALGQGPQFIFQYYREEENGRGNFPPRFSGLQFPNYSSELNVNALELDDSALYLCASSRGPPSTDTQYFGPGTRLTVL.